This TCR beta chain is drawn from a study of T cells in Graves' hyperthyroidism and ophthalmopathy. V lost 6 bases, J lost 3 bases, and 9 bases lay in between. The CDR3 length is 12 residues. The V gene's germline CDR1 is SGHAT and CDR2 FQNNGV. RNA transcripts yielded amplified TCR beta CDR3 regions. Researchers ran a first-round RT-PCR on the TCR CDR3 using the HTBI primer set. TCRdb reprocessed the multiplex PCR reads with MiXCR, giving one entry per CDR3 protein. The table lists 700,000 or so distinct CDR3 sequences, 16% of them singletons. Whole-study results and caveats: In the blood, most expanded thyroid clonotypes above 0.001 appeared as well. From stable hyperthyroidism, ophthalmopathy was set apart by a 13 V-J model.

This clonotype was seen a few times. Its antigen remains unknown. Sequenced material: blood. The genes are TRBV11-2 and TRBJ2-7; D gene uncertain. This TCR came from a man between 18 and 29 years old with Graves' hyperthyroidism. CDR3 coding DNA: TGTGCCAGCAGGATGGCAGACTACGAGCAGTACTTC. Translation gives CASRMADYEQYF.